What follows describes a single T cell receptor beta chain. The CDR3 length is 12 residues. Trimming removed 5 bases at V and 4 bases at J, with 8 bases between. CDR1 and CDR2 (germline): SGHRS, YFSETQ. CDR3 regions were amplified by Arm-PCR using iRepertoire HTBI primers to build TCR beta libraries. Using its own MiXCR run on the multiplex PCR reads, TCRdb lists one record per CDR3 protein. There are about 470,000 distinct CDR3 sequences in the sample; more than 20% occur only once, and about 8.3% lies in the top ten. This specimen comes from a study of regulatory T cells in long-lasting Graves disease. Time point given: persistent/refractory GD, antithyroid drugs over 5 years with positive TRAb. The TCR library was made from RNA that had been extracted from PBMCs in TRIzol. An approximately 10-milliliter sample of peripheral blood was drawn into EDTA tubes.

Source: peripheral blood mononuclear cells (PBMCs), taken when the disease was refractory, from a patient treated with antithyroid drugs. V is TRBV5-1 and J is TRBJ2-3; no definite D call. The receptor comes from a female donor with Graves disease. CDR3 sequence (DNA): TGCGCCAGCAGGGTCAGCGCAGATACGCAGTATTTT. It is translated as CASRVSADTQYF.